The rows below give T cell receptor beta chains drawn from one sample of a study of OX40 agonist ivuxolimab in advanced cancers. TCRdb's copy holds only in-frame clones and misses some; the assay was immunoSEQ multiplex PCR. The data hold about 53,000 clones, with roughly 80% observed a single time. Sequences were derived from CD4+ or CD8+ T cells sorted from blood, sampled in a trial of the OX40 agonist ivuxolimab. These receptors were taken from an adult with an advanced solid tumor such as melanoma, head and neck, liver or kidney cancer. CDR3s include the opening cysteine and the closing phenylalanine or tryptophan. D genes are given only for firm matches. Size is stated for part of the rows, as once, few or many counts, or as a class when the clone is expanded.

- | TRBJ2-7 | TRBD2 | TRBV6-4 | CASSVVAGESYEQYF | TGTGCCAGCAGTGTCGTAGCGGGAGAGTCCTACGAGCAGTACTTC
- | TRBJ1-1 | - | TRBV21-1 | CANRGQIMNTEAFF | TGTGCCAACCGCGGACAGATCATGAACACTGAAGCTTTCTTT
- | TRBJ1-2 | - | TRBV10-2 | CASSDWGAFANYGYTF | TGCGCCAGCAGTGATTGGGGGGCTTTCGCTAACTATGGCTACACCTTC
- | TRBJ2-4 | - | TRBV27 | CASSLLASQNIQYF | TGTGCCAGCAGTTTATTGGCTAGCCAAAACATTCAGTACTTC
- | TRBJ1-1 | - | TRBV5-1 | CASSSSGVMNTEAFF | TGCGCCAGCAGCTCCTCTGGAGTCATGAACACTGAAGCTTTCTTT
- | TRBJ2-5 | TRBD1 | TRBV11-3 | CASSLVRTGWPETQYF | TGTGCCAGCAGCTTAGTGAGGACAGGGTGGCCAGAGACCCAGTACTTC
once | TRBJ2-5 | - | TRBV5-6 | CASSLRGIETQYF | TGTGCCAGCAGCTTGAGGGGTATAGAGACCCAGTACTTC
- | TRBJ2-3 | - | TRBV5-6 | CASYRLATDGPADTQYF | TGTGCCAGCTATCGGCTAGCGACCGACGGCCCAGCAGATACGCAGTATTTT
- | TRBJ2-3 | TRBD1 | TRBV27 | CASSLRGPGQVGDTQYF | TGTGCCAGCAGTTTAAGGGGGCCGGGACAAGTTGGAGATACGCAGTATTTT
- | TRBJ2-3 | - | TRBV6-4 | CASSVDDSDTQYF | TGTGCCAGCAGTGTTGACGATTCCGATACGCAGTATTTT
once | TRBJ2-1 | - | TRBV29-1 | CSVARRMSYNEQFF | TGCAGCGTCGCAAGACGAATGTCCTACAATGAGCAGTTCTTC
- | TRBJ2-7 | - | TRBV11-2 | CASSCRDSQLYEQYF | TGTGCCAGCAGCTGCCGGGACTCCCAACTCTACGAGCAGTACTTC
- | TRBJ1-5 | TRBD1 | TRBV28 | CASSLGILTGVRTNQPQHF | TGTGCCAGCAGTTTGGGAATTCTTACAGGGGTGCGCACGAATCAGCCCCAGCATTTT
- | TRBJ2-7 | - | TRBV6-6 | CASSYHRGGYEQYF | TGTGCCAGCAGTTACCATCGAGGAGGCTACGAGCAGTACTTC
- | TRBJ1-2 | - | TRBV6-1 | CASSEPRTNYGYTF | TGTGCCAGCAGTGAACCGAGGACGAACTATGGCTACACCTTC
- | TRBJ1-3 | - | TRBV18 | CASSPPGNTIYF | TGTGCCAGCTCACCACCCGGAAACACCATATATTTT
few | TRBJ2-2 | - | TRBV19 | CASRITGTGELFF | TGTGCCAGTAGAATCACGGGGACCGGGGAGCTGTTTTTT
- | TRBJ2-5 | TRBD2 | TRBV7-2 | CASSLGSSGNQETQYF | TGTGCCAGCAGCTTAGGCTCTAGCGGGAACCAAGAGACCCAGTACTTC
few | TRBJ1-3 | - | TRBV27 | CASSPQGPGTLSGNTIYF | TGTGCCAGCAGTCCCCAGGGCCCAGGGACGCTGTCGGGAAACACCATATATTTT
- | TRBJ2-1 | TRBD1 | TRBV19 | CASSVKGQGLVEQFF | TGTGCCAGTAGTGTAAAGGGACAGGGCTTGGTTGAGCAGTTCTTC
- | TRBJ2-4 | TRBD1 | TRBV19 | CASSRPTGVTKNIQYF | TGTGCCAGTAGTCGTCCGACAGGGGTTACCAAAAACATTCAGTACTTC
- | TRBJ1-1 | - | TRBV7-9 | CASSPVNLNTEAFF | TGTGCCAGCAGCCCTGTCAATTTGAACACTGAAGCTTTCTTT
- | TRBJ2-7 | - | TRBV7-2 | CASSLLTGPYEQYF | TGTGCCAGCAGCCTATTGACAGGCCCCTACGAGCAGTACTTC
- | TRBJ2-3 | - | TRBV5-5 | CASSQAGSTDTQYF | TGTGCCAGCAGCCAAGCAGGGTCCACAGATACGCAGTATTTT
- | TRBJ2-1 | - | TRBV28 | CASKGPMALNEQFF | TGTGCCAGCAAGGGCCCCATGGCGCTCAATGAGCAGTTCTTC
- | TRBJ2-7 | TRBD1 | TRBV5-1 | CASSWTGTANSYEQYF | TGCGCCAGCAGCTGGACTGGGACAGCTAACTCCTACGAGCAGTACTTC
once | TRBJ2-1 | - | TRBV27 | CASSSVVSTLPNEQFF | TGTGCCAGCAGCTCAGTTGTTAGCACCCTCCCAAATGAGCAGTTCTTC
- | TRBJ2-7 | - | TRBV6-5 | CASRSGARTYEQYF | TGTGCCAGCAGGTCAGGGGCTAGAACCTACGAGCAGTACTTC
- | TRBJ2-7 | TRBD2 | TRBV7-2 | CASSLLSGTSGKYEQYF | TGTGCCAGCAGCTTATTATCTGGGACTAGCGGGAAATACGAGCAGTACTTC
- | TRBJ2-5 | TRBD2 | TRBV11-2 | CASSLGTSGNQETQYF | TGTGCCAGCAGCTTGGGGACTAGCGGAAACCAAGAGACCCAGTACTTC
- | TRBJ2-2 | TRBD1 | TRBV27 | CARGQANTGELFF | TGTGCCAGGGGACAGGCGAACACCGGGGAGCTGTTTTTT
- | TRBJ2-5 | TRBD1 | TRBV5-4 | CASSLQGAGETQYF | TGTGCCAGCAGCTTGCAGGGGGCAGGAGAGACCCAGTACTTC
- | TRBJ2-7 | - | TRBV19 | CASSPSGSRSYEQYF | TGTGCCAGTAGTCCCTCGGGATCGAGGTCCTACGAGCAGTACTTC
- | TRBJ2-7 | TRBD2 | TRBV25-1 | CASSEYGAGGAYEQYF | TGTGCCAGCAGTGAATATGGAGCGGGAGGCGCCTACGAGCAGTACTTC
- | TRBJ1-1 | TRBD1 | TRBV10-3 | CAISGGGQGEAFF | TGTGCCATCAGTGGAGGGGGACAGGGTGAAGCTTTCTTT
- | TRBJ2-3 | - | TRBV10-1 | CASSVSGLGDTQYF | TGCGCCAGCAGTGTAAGTGGGCTTGGAGATACGCAGTATTTT
few | TRBJ1-2 | - | TRBV12-5 | CASGLPTSNYGYTF | TGTGCTAGTGGTTTGCCCACCAGTAACTATGGCTACACCTTC
- | TRBJ2-1 | - | TRBV13 | CASSLPSLIRTPYNEQFF | TGTGCCAGCAGCTTACCCTCCCTAATCCGGACCCCCTACAATGAGCAGTTCTTC
- | TRBJ1-5 | TRBD1 | TRBV6-6 | CASRTGWDQPQHF | TGTGCCAGCCGGACAGGTTGGGATCAGCCCCAGCATTTT
- | TRBJ2-7 | TRBD1 | TRBV15 | CATSRGGQGREQYF | TGTGCCACCAGCAGAGGAGGACAGGGGCGCGAGCAGTACTTC
- | TRBJ1-2 | - | TRBV7-2 | CASSLSTGNYGYTF | TGTGCCAGCAGCTTAAGTACAGGGAACTATGGCTACACCTTC
- | TRBJ2-7 | TRBD2 | TRBV29-1 | CSTLAGGSYEQYF | TGCAGCACCTTAGCGGGAGGGTCCTACGAGCAGTACTTC
- | TRBJ1-3 | - | TRBV30 | CAWTTGHGNTIYF | TGTGCCTGGACCACCGGACATGGAAACACCATATATTTT
- | TRBJ2-7 | TRBD1 | TRBV28 | CASGGWTGTYEQYF | TGTGCCAGTGGTGGATGGACAGGTACCTACGAGCAGTACTTC
few | TRBJ2-3 | TRBD2 | TRBV14 | CASSQGPSGRGADTQYF | TGTGCCAGCAGCCAAGGCCCTAGCGGGAGAGGCGCAGATACGCAGTATTTT
- | TRBJ1-2 | - | TRBV6-5 | CASSRDPRAYGYTF | TGTGCCAGCAGCCGTGACCCCAGGGCCTATGGCTACACCTTC
- | TRBJ2-1 | - | TRBV11-3 | CASSLNAGLGEQFF | TGTGCCAGCAGCTTAAATGCGGGACTCGGCGAGCAGTTCTTC
- | TRBJ2-7 | - | TRBV5-4 | CASSLTRGNYEQYF | TGTGCCAGCAGCTTAACCAGGGGAAACTACGAGCAGTACTTC
- | TRBJ2-5 | TRBD2 | TRBV7-9 | CASSRTSGSGSMETQYF | TGTGCCAGCAGCCGGACTAGCGGGAGCGGTAGTATGGAGACCCAGTACTTC
- | TRBJ1-4 | - | TRBV6-5 | CASSYSDSPTNEKLFF | TGTGCCAGCAGTTACTCGGACAGCCCAACTAATGAAAAACTGTTTTTT